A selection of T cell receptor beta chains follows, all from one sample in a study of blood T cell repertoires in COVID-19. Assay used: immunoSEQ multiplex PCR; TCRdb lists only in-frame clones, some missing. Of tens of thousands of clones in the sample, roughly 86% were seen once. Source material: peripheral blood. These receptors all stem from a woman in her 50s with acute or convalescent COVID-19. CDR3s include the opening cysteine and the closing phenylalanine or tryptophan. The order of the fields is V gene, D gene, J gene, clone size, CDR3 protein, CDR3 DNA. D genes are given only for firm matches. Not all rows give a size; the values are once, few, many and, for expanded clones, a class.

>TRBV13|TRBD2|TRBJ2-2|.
CASSWGLAGALGELFF
TGTGCCAGCAGCTGGGGACTAGCGGGAGCACTAGGGGAGCTGTTTTTT
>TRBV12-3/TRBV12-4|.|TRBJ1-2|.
CASSLQGPYGYTF
TGTGCCAGCAGTTTACAGGGCCCCTATGGCTACACCTTC
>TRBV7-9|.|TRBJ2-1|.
CASSLEQGWASYNEQFF
TGTGCCAGCAGCTTAGAGCAGGGATGGGCGTCCTACAATGAGCAGTTCTTC
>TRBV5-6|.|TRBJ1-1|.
CASSLQMNTEAFF
TGTGCCAGCAGCTTGCAGATGAACACTGAAGCTTTCTTT
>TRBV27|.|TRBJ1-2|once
CASSLTVKHYGYTF
TGTGCCAGCAGTTTGACAGTAAAACACTATGGCTACACCTTC
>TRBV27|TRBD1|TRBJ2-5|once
CASSTGTGGGETQYF
TGTGCCAGCAGCACTGGGACAGGGGGAGGAGAGACCCAGTACTTC
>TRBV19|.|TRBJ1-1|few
CASSIRLSEAFF
TGTGCCAGTAGTATTCGGTTGAGCGAGGCTTTCTTT
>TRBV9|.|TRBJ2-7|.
CASSPSGGTSRGEQYF
TGTGCCAGCAGCCCATCAGGGGGGACTAGTCGCGGCGAGCAGTACTTC
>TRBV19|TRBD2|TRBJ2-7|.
CASSGTSGAYEQYF
TGTGCCAGCTCCGGGACTAGCGGAGCCTACGAGCAGTACTTC
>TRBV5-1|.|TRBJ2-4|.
CASSLEQGRNIQYF
TGCGCCAGCAGCTTGGAGCAGGGAAGAAACATTCAGTACTTC
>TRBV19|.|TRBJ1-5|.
CASSTNLGQQPQHF
TGTGCCAGTAGTACGAATCTAGGACAGCAGCCCCAGCATTTT
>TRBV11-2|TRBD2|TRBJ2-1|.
CASSQGLAGGTEQFF
TGTGCCAGCAGCCAGGGACTAGCGGGCGGCACAGAGCAGTTCTTC
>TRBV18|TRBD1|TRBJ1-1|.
CASSPQTGPSVNTEAFF
TGTGCCAGCTCACCGCAGACAGGGCCGTCGGTGAACACTGAAGCTTTCTTT
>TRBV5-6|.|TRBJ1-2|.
CASSKQGLNYGYTF
TGTGCCAGCAGCAAACAGGGACTAAACTATGGCTACACCTTC
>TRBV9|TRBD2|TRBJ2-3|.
CASSVGPSGGIDTQYF
TGTGCCAGCAGCGTAGGTCCTAGCGGGGGGATAGATACGCAGTATTTT
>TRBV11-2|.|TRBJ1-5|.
CASSWPPGEEPQHF
TGTGCCAGCAGCTGGCCGCCGGGGGAAGAGCCCCAGCATTTT
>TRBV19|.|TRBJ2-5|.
CASSTHGTRVGEETQYF
TGTGCCAGTAGTACCCACGGGACACGTGTAGGGGAAGAGACCCAGTACTTC
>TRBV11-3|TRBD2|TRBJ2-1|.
CASSITASGGGYNEQFF
TGTGCCAGCAGCATAACCGCCTCGGGAGGAGGCTACAATGAGCAGTTCTTC
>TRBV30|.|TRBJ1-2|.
CAWSVSGQRGYTF
TGTGCCTGGAGTGTATCAGGACAAAGGGGCTACACCTTC
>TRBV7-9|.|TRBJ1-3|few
CASSLEGWAAGNTIYF
TGTGCCAGCAGCTTAGAGGGGTGGGCGGCTGGAAACACCATATATTTT
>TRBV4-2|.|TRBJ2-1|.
CASSQGVSEQFF
TGTGCCAGCAGCCAAGGAGTAAGTGAGCAGTTCTTC
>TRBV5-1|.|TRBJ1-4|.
CASRDATNEKLLF
TGCGCCAGCAGAGATGCAACTAATGAAAAACTGCTTTTT
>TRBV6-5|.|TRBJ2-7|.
CATGEGGGATYEQYF
TGTGCGACTGGTGAAGGTGGGGGGGCTACCTACGAGCAGTACTTC
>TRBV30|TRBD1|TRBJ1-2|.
CAWDSGGSNYGYTF
TGTGCCTGGGATTCAGGGGGTTCTAACTATGGCTACACCTTC
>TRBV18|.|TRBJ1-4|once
CASSPQLQGTNEKLFF
TGTGCCAGCTCACCACAACTTCAGGGAACTAATGAAAAACTGTTTTTT
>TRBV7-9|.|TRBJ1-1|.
CASSLVGLNTEAFF
TGTGCCAGCAGCTTAGTGGGGCTGAACACTGAAGCTTTCTTT
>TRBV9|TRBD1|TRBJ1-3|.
CASSVAGRQGIGNTIYF
TGTGCCAGCAGCGTAGCCGGGAGACAGGGGATAGGAAACACCATATATTTT
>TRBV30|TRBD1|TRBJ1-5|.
CAWSPTYQGAMGNQPQHF
TGTGCCTGGAGTCCGACATACCAGGGGGCTATGGGCAATCAGCCCCAGCATTTT
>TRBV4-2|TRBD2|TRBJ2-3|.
CASSQGRGLAGGDTQYF
TGTGCCAGCAGCCAAGGGAGGGGACTAGCGGGAGGAGATACGCAGTATTTT
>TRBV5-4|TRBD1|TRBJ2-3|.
CASSVGTGTDTQYF
TGTGCCAGCAGCGTCGGGACAGGGACAGATACGCAGTATTTT
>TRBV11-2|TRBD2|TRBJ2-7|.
CASSLGTGGGESYEQYF
TGTGCCAGCAGCTTAGGAACGGGGGGTGGTGAGTCCTACGAGCAGTACTTC
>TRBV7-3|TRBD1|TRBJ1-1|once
CASSLTGGNTEAFF
TGTGCCAGCAGCCTAACAGGGGGGAACACTGAAGCTTTCTTT
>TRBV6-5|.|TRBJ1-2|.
CASSFDSTDGYTF
TGTGCCAGCAGTTTTGACAGTACCGATGGCTACACCTTC
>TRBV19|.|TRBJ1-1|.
CASSTGLPNTEAFF
TGTGCCAGTAGTACGGGACTCCCGAACACTGAAGCTTTCTTT
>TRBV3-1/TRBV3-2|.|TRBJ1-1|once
CASSQPYRRGETEAFF
TGTGCCAGCAGCCAGCCGTATCGACGTGGGGAGACTGAAGCTTTCTTT
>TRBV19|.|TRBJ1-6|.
CASRLNRGSPLHF
TGTGCCAGTAGACTCAATAGAGGTTCACCCCTCCACTTT
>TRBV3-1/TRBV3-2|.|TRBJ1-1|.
CASSQVYEAFF
TGTGCCAGCAGCCAAGTCTACGAAGCTTTCTTT
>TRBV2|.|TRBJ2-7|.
CASSITYEQYF
TGTGCCAGCAGTATCACCTACGAGCAGTACTTC
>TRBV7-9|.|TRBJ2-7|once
CATGHTLSYEQYF
TGTGCCACCGGACATACCCTCTCCTACGAGCAGTACTTC
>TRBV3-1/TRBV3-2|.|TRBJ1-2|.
CASSQDRRGYTF
TGTGCCAGCAGCCAAGATAGGAGGGGCTACACCTTC
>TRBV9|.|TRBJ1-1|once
CASSVAPGNTEAFF
TGTGCCAGCAGCGTAGCTCCGGGTAACACTGAAGCTTTCTTT
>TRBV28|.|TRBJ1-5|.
CASSFRESNQPQHF
TGTGCCAGCAGTTTTCGGGAGAGCAATCAGCCCCAGCATTTT
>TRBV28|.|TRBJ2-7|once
CASGLASGYYEQYF
TGTGCCAGCGGGCTCGCGTCAGGCTACTACGAGCAGTACTTC
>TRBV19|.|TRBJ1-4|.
CASSIKGAVNEKLFF
TGTGCCAGTAGTATTAAAGGGGCCGTGAATGAAAAACTGTTTTTT
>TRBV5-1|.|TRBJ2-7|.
CASSPGTVSSYEQYF
TGCGCCAGCAGCCCCGGGACTGTTAGCTCCTACGAGCAGTACTTC
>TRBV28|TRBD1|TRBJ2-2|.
CASTIHRGNTGELFF
TGTGCCAGCACTATTCACAGGGGGAACACCGGGGAGCTGTTTTTT
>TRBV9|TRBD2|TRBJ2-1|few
CASSVDSGSYNEQFF
TGTGCCAGCAGCGTAGATAGCGGGAGTTACAATGAGCAGTTCTTC
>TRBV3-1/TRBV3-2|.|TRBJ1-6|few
CASSQDNWTLTPSPLHF
TGTGCCAGCAGCCAAGATAACTGGACTTTAACGCCGTCACCCCTCCACTTT
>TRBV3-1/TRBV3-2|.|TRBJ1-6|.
CASSAQGGDSPLHF
TGTGCCAGCAGCGCGCAAGGGGGGGATTCACCCCTCCACTTT
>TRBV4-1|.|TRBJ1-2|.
CASSPDWGGRSYGYTF
TGCGCCAGCAGCCCGGATTGGGGGGGCCGATCCTATGGCTACACCTTC
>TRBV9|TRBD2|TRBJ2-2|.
CASSASGKSTGELFF
TGTGCCAGCAGCGCAAGCGGGAAGTCGACCGGGGAGCTGTTTTTT
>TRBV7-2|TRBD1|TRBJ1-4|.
CASSSGQGRIANEKLFF
TGTGCCAGCAGCTCGGGACAGGGTCGGATAGCTAATGAAAAACTGTTTTTT
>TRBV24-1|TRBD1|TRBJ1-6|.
CATSALRGLNTVSPLHF
TGTGCCACCAGTGCCCTGAGGGGGCTCAACACGGTCTCACCCCTCCACTTT